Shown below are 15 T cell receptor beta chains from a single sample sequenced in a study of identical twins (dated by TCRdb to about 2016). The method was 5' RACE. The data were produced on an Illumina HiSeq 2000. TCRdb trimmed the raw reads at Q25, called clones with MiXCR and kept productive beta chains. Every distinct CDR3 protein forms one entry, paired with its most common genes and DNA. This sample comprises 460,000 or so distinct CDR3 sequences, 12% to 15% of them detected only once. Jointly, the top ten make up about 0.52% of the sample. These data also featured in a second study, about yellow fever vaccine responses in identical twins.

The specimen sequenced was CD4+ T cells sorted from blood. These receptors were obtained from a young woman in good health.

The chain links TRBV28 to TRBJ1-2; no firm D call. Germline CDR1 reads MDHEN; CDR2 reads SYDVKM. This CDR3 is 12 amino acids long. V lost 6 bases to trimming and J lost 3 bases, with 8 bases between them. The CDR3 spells CASSPEHYGYTF. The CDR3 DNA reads TGTGCCAGCAGCCCGGAGCACTATGGCTACACCTTC.

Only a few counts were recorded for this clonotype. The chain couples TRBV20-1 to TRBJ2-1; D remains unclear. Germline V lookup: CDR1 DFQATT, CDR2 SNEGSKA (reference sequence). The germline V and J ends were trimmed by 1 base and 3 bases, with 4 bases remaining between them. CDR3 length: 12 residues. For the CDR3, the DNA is TGCAGTGCTAGAGGTCTCTACAATGAGCAGTTCTTC. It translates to CSARGLYNEQFF.

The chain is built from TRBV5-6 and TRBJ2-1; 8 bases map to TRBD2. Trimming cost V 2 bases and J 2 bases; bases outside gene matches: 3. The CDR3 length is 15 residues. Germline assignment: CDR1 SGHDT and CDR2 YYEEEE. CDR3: CASSLAGEPYNEQFF. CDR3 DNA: TGTGCCAGCAGCTTAGCGGGAGAACCCTACAATGAGCAGTTCTTC.

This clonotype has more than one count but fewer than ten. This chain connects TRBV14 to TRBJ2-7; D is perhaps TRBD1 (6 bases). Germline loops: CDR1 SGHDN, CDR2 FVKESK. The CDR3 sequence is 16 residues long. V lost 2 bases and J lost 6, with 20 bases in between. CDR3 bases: TGTGCCAGCAGCCAAACAGGGCAGGGAAGTGGGGTCGAGCAGTACTTC. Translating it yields CASSQTGQGSGVEQYF.

The CDR3 sequence is CASSEWSGSGTDTQYF. The CDR3 DNA reads as TGTGCCAGCAGCGAGTGGAGCGGCAGCGGGACAGATACGCAGTATTTT. The gene calls are TRBV7-2 and TRBJ2-3; possibly TRBD2 for D (6 bases). The CDR3 length is 16 residues. Looked up from germline, CDR1 is SGHTA and CDR2 is FQGNSA. The germline V and J ends were trimmed by 5 bases and 3 bases, with 18 bases remaining between them.

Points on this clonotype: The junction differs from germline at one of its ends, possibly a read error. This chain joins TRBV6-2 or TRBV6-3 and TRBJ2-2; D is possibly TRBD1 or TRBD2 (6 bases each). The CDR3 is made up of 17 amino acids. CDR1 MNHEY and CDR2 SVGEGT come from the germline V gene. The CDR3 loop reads CASSYRSGAANSGELFF. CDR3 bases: TGTGCCAGCAGTTACCGGTCGGGGGCCGCGAACTCCGGGGAGCTGTTTTTT.

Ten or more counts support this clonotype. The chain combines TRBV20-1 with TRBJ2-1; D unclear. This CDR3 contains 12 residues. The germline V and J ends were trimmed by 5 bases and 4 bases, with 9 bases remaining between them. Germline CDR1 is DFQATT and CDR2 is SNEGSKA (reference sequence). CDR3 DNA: TGCAGTGCTCGAGTACAATACAATGAGCAGTTCTTC. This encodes CSARVQYNEQFF.

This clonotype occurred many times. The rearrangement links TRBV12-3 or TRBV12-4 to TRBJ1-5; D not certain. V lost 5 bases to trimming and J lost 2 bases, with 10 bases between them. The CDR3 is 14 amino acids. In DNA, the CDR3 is TGTGCCAGCAGTCAGACCTCTGGCAATCAGCCCCAGCATTTT. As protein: CASSQTSGNQPQHF.

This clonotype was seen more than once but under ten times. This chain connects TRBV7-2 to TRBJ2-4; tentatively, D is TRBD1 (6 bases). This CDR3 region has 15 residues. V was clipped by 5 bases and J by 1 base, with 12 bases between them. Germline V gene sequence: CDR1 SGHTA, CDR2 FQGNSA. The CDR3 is CASSPFTGAKNIQYF. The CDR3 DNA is TGTGCCAGCAGCCCTTTCACAGGGGCCAAAAACATTCAGTACTTC.

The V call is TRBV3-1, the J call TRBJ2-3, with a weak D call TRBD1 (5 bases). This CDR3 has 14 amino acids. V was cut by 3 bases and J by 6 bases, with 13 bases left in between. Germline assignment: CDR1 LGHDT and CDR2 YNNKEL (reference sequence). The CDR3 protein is CASSQQGRVDTQYF. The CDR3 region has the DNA TGTGCCAGCAGCCAGCAGGGCAGGGTGGATACGCAGTATTTT.

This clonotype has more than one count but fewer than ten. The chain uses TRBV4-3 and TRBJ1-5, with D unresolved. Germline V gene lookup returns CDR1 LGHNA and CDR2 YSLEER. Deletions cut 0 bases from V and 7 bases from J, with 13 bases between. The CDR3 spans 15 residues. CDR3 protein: CASSQDWEATQPQHF. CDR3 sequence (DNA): TGCGCCAGCAGCCAAGATTGGGAAGCGACGCAGCCCCAGCATTTT.

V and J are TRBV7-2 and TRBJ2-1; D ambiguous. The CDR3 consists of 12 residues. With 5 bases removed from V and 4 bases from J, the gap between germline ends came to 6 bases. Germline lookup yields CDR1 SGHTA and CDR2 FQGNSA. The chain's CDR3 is CASSRLYNEQFF. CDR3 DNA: TGTGCCAGCAGCAGACTGTACAATGAGCAGTTCTTC.

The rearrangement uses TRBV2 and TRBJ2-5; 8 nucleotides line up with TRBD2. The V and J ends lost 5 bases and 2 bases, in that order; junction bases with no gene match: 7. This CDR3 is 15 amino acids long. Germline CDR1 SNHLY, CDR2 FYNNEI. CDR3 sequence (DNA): TGTGCCAGCAGTACGGCGGGGGGTAGTCAAGAGACCCAGTACTTC. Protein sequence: CASSTAGGSQETQYF. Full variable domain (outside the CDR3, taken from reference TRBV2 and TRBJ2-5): EPEVTQTPSHQVTQMGQEVILRCVPISNHLYFYWYRQILGQKVEFLVSFYNNEISEKSEIFDDQFSVERPDGSNFTLKIRSTKLEDSAMYFCASSTAGGSQETQYFGPGTRLLVL.

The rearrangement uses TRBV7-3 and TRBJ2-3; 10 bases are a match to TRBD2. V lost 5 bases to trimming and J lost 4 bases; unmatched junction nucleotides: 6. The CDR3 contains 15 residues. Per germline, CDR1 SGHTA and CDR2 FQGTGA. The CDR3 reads CASSQGLALPDTQYF. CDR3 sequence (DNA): TGTGCCAGCAGCCAGGGACTAGCGCTTCCAGATACGCAGTATTTT.

The CDR3 nucleotides read TGTGCCAGCAGGGAGGAGATGGGCAATCAGCCCCAGCATTTT. Protein: CASREEMGNQPQHF. The genes are TRBV2 and TRBJ1-5; unclear D gene. The CDR3 is 14 amino acids. The ends were cut back, 6 bases at V and 2 bases at J, with 11 bases in the middle. Germline CDR1 reads SNHLY; CDR2 reads FYNNEI.